A single sample gave rise to the 24 T cell receptor beta chains below, sequenced in a study of cytomegalovirus exposure and HLA in healthy donors. The PCR was carried out with 60 Vbeta primers and 13 Jbeta primers. The method was immunoSEQ multiplex PCR; TCRdb's version includes in-frame clones alone and lacks a portion of them. The sample yields 200,000 to 250,000 clones, roughly 80% seen once. The sequenced sample consisted of PBMCs. The source is a man aged 30 to 45 in good health and CMV-seronegative.

The chain employs TRBV2 and TRBJ1-5; no reliable D call. The V end lost 3 bases, the J end lost 8 bases, and 8 bases lay between the germline ends. CDR1 is SNHLY, CDR2 FYNNEI, per germline. The CDR3 spans 12 residues. CDR3 residues: CASSDFTEPQHF. CDR3 DNA sequence: TGTGCCAGCAGTGATTTTACAGAGCCCCAGCATTTT.

The rearrangement joins TRBV7-8 to TRBJ1-6; TRBD1 aligns across 8 bases. The CDR3 contains 16 residues. Germline V gene lookup returns CDR1 SGHVS and CDR2 FQNEAQ. V lost 5 bases, J lost 3 bases, and 6 bases stayed unmatched. As DNA, the CDR3 is TGTGCCAGCAGCCCAAGGACAGGGAACTATAATTCACCCCTCCACTTT. It specifies CASSPRTGNYNSPLHF.

The chain has TRBV28 and TRBJ1-5, with TRBD1 as a possible D gene (6 bases). The germline V and J ends were trimmed by 2 bases and 6 bases, with 17 bases remaining between them. Per the germline V gene, CDR1 is MDHEN and CDR2 is SYDVKM. The CDR3 loop spans 16 amino acids. Here the CDR3 DNA reads TGTGCCAGCAGTTTAAAAGGGGCAGGGGTAAGTCAGCCCCAGCATTTT. Protein product: CASSLKGAGVSQPQHF.

The CDR3 DNA is TGTGCCAGCGAGGGTGAGGGTAAGGCCATTCAGTACTTC. Amino acid sequence: CASEGEGKAIQYF. V and J are TRBV6-1 and TRBJ2-4; TRBD2 is a possible D gene (5 bases). The CDR3 sequence is 13 residues long. Germline V gene data show CDR1 as MNHNS and CDR2 as SASEGT. Between the trimmed V and J ends, which lost 8 bases and 9 bases, there was a span of 17 bases.

The chain has TRBV6-5 and TRBJ2-5; TRBD2 might be the D (6 bases). The CDR3 contains 16 residues. From germline, CDR1 is MNHEY and CDR2 SVGAGI. Trimming removed 3 bases at V and 3 bases at J, with 17 bases between. DNA for the CDR3: TGTGCCAGCAGTTATAGGCTTTGGAGGGTAAAAGAGACCCAGTACTTC. Translation gives CASSYRLWRVKETQYF.

The genes are TRBV5-8 and TRBJ1-5; TRBD1 agrees at 8 bases. CDR3 length equals 16 residues. The trim removed 0 bases at V and 7 bases at J, leaving 9 bases unmatched. The germline gives CDR1 SGHTS, CDR2 YDEGEE. The CDR3 sequence: CASSLAGTGGRQPQHF. CDR3 DNA sequence: TGTGCCAGCAGCTTGGCGGGGACAGGAGGAAGGCAGCCCCAGCATTTT.

The rearrangement links TRBV4-2 to TRBJ2-1, with D hard to call. Germline V gene data show CDR1 as LGHNA and CDR2 as YNFKEQ. This CDR3 has 15 residues. Trimming stripped 2 bases from V and 0 bases from J, with 8 bases between. The CDR3 region is CASSQSTSSYNEQFF. DNA for the CDR3: TGTGCCAGCAGCCAATCTACGAGCTCCTACAATGAGCAGTTCTTC.

The chain links TRBV5-1 to TRBJ2-4; TRBD2 might be the D (5 bases). This CDR3 has 15 amino acids. CDR1 is SGHRS and CDR2 is YFSETQ in the germline V gene. Trimming shortened V by 2 bases and J by 7 bases, and 16 bases separated the two germline ends. In nucleotides, the CDR3 is TGCGCCAGCAGCTTCGGAGAGGGCGGTCAGAACATTCAGTACTTC. Protein sequence: CASSFGEGGQNIQYF.

The V gene is TRBV18, the J gene TRBJ2-5; 7 nucleotides align to TRBD1. The J segment lost 5 bases and the V segment lost 6 bases, leaving 9 bases of the junction unmatched. Germline CDR1 and CDR2: KGHSH and LQKENI. This CDR3 spans 14 amino acids. The CDR3 nucleotides read TGTGCCAGCTCCAGGGACAGCAAGCGGGAGACCCAGTACTTC. It specifies CASSRDSKRETQYF.

V gene TRBV19 combines with J gene TRBJ2-2; a possible D gene is TRBD2 (7 bases). Trimming stripped 8 bases from V and 5 bases from J, with 15 bases between. Germline CDR1 is LNHDA and CDR2 is SQIVND (reference sequence). This CDR3 comprises 14 residues. CDR3: CASGGGRVTGELFF. The CDR3 DNA is TGTGCCAGTGGGGGGGGCAGGGTAACCGGGGAGCTGTTTTTT.

V and J are TRBV19 and TRBJ2-2; TRBD1 matches 10 bases. The germline gives CDR1 LNHDA, CDR2 SQIVND (reference sequence). V was pared by 0 bases and J by 6 bases, with 7 bases of the junction left unmatched. The CDR3 has 17 amino acids. CDR3 residues: CASSIDLETGGSGELFF. The CDR3 DNA follows: TGTGCCAGTAGTATAGATCTAGAGACAGGGGGCTCCGGGGAGCTGTTTTTT. Complete variable domain (other parts from reference TRBV19 and TRBJ2-2): DGGITQSPKYLFRKEGQNVTLSCEQNLNHDAMYWYRQDPGQGLRLIYYSQIVNDFQKGDIAEGYSVSREKKESFPLTVTSAQKNPTAFYLCASSIDLETGGSGELFFGEGSRLTVL.

The genes are TRBV29-1 and TRBJ1-3; D gene unclear. The ends were cut back, 0 bases at V and 0 bases at J, with 9 bases in the middle. The CDR3 consists of 15 residues. CDR1 is SQVTM and CDR2 is ANQGSEA in the germline V gene. In nucleotides, the CDR3 is TGCAGCGTTGAAGATCTGAGCCGCTCTGGAAACACCATATATTTT. Translated: CSVEDLSRSGNTIYF.

This chain connects TRBV9 to TRBJ1-2; D is possibly TRBD1 (6 bases). Germline CDR1 SGDLS, CDR2 YYNGEE. This CDR3 has 15 residues. Trimming removed 4 bases at V and 2 bases at J, with 15 bases between. CDR3 nucleotide sequence: TGTGCCAGCAGCCCGCATGTGACAGGCAACTATGGCTACACCTTC. Protein: CASSPHVTGNYGYTF.

The chain couples TRBV28 to TRBJ2-2, with D possibly matching TRBD1 (6 bases). Germline V lookup: CDR1 MDHEN, CDR2 SYDVKM. The CDR3 sequence is 17 residues long. With 4 bases removed from V and 1 base from J, the gap between germline ends came to 16 bases. The CDR3 here is CASSSLGGELNTGELFF. The CDR3 DNA reads TGTGCCAGCAGTTCTCTAGGGGGAGAGCTGAACACCGGGGAGCTGTTTTTT. Based on the CDR3 plus reference TRBV28 and TRBJ2-2, the full variable domain is DVKVTQSSRYLVKRTGEKVFLECVQDMDHENMFWYRQDPGLGLRLIYFSYDVKMKEKGDIPEGYSVSREKKERFSLILESASTNQTSMYLCASSSLGGELNTGELFFGEGSRLTVL.

This clone has just a few counts. The chain combines TRBV2 with TRBJ1-2; D ambiguous. The CDR3 has 12 residues. Germline loops: CDR1 SNHLY, CDR2 FYNNEI. V lost 7 bases, J lost 5 bases, and 11 bases lay in between. The DNA of the CDR3 is TGTGCCAGCACCACGAGGGAGTATGGCTACACCTTC. Protein sequence: CASTTREYGYTF.

The chain recombines TRBV25-1 with TRBJ1-2; D not certain. V gave up 4 bases and J gave up 6 bases, with 9 bases separating them. CDR1 and CDR2 (germline): MGHDK, SYGVNS. CDR3 size: 12 residues. As DNA, the CDR3 is TGTGCCAGCAGTGCCGGCGGCAATGGCTACACCTTC. Its protein product is CASSAGGNGYTF.

This chain uses TRBV4-2 with TRBJ2-7; the D gene is possibly TRBD1 (6 bases). This CDR3 spans 14 amino acids. Germline-derived CDR1 and CDR2 are LGHNA and YNFKEQ. Trimming removed 2 bases from V and 2 bases from J, with 10 bases in between. CDR3 sequence: CASSQPGVTYEQYF. CDR3 sequence (DNA): TGTGCCAGCAGCCAACCAGGGGTCACCTACGAGCAGTACTTC.

Of note for this clone: Other DNA sequences of this sample code for an identical CDR3. This chain joins TRBV5-1 and TRBJ2-7, with a weak D call TRBD1 (5 bases). Germline assignment: CDR1 SGHRS and CDR2 YFSETQ. V shed 1 base and J shed 3 bases, with 8 bases lying between them. The CDR3 totals 13 residues. For the CDR3, the DNA is TGCGCCAGCAGCTTGCGTCAGGGCTACGAGCAGTACTTC. Its translation: CASSLRQGYEQYF.

This clone was recorded a few times. CDR3 in amino acids: CAISGFRGNTEAFF. CDR3 DNA sequence: TGTGCCATCAGTGGCTTCAGGGGGAACACTGAAGCTTTCTTT. V gene TRBV10-3 combines with J gene TRBJ1-1, with D possibly matching TRBD1 (6 bases). V gave up 4 bases and J gave up 1 base, with 10 bases separating them. The CDR3 spans 14 residues. The germline gives CDR1 ENHRY, CDR2 SYGVKD.

This clone was seen just once. The chain joins TRBV6-5 to TRBJ1-2, with 9 positions matching TRBD1. The germline V gene encodes CDR1 MNHEY and CDR2 SVGAGI. The junction had 14 bases not matched to a gene; V was cut back by 5 bases and J by 10 bases. The length of the CDR3 is 15 residues. The CDR3 DNA reads as TGTGCCAGCAGTCCCGGCCCCAGGACAGGGGATTACTACACCTTC. It translates to CASSPGPRTGDYYTF.

The genes are TRBV28 and TRBJ2-7, with D possibly being TRBD1 (6 bases). Trimming took 7 bases from V and 6 from J, leaving 16 bases between them. This CDR3 has 13 residues. Germline V gene data show CDR1 as MDHEN and CDR2 as SYDVKM. This CDR3 reads CASTLSGGSEQYF. The CDR3 DNA reads as TGTGCCAGCACCCTCAGTGGGGGCTCCGAGCAGTACTTC.

The V gene is TRBV5-6, the J gene TRBJ1-5; TRBD1 matches at 9 bases. The V gene end was trimmed by 3 bases and the J gene end by 2 bases; junction bases not matched to a gene: 6. Germline V CDR1 and CDR2: SGHDT, YYEEEE. The CDR3 loop spans 16 amino acids. CDR3 coding DNA: TGTGCCAGCAGCTGGACAGGGGCGGTTGGCAATCAGCCCCAGCATTTT. As protein: CASSWTGAVGNQPQHF. The entire variable domain, with the rest obtained from reference TRBV5-6 and TRBJ1-5, is as follows: DAGVTQSPTHLIKTRGQQVTLRCSPKSGHDTVSWYQQALGQGPQFIFQYYEEEERQRGNFPDRFSGHQFPNYSSELNVNALLLGDSALYLCASSWTGAVGNQPQHFGDGTRLSIL.

The genes are TRBV9 and TRBJ1-3; TRBD1 aligns across 7 bases. The trim removed 0 bases at V and 1 base at J, leaving 7 bases unmatched. The germline CDR1 and CDR2 sequences are SGDLS and YYNGEE. This CDR3 has 17 amino acids. For the CDR3, the DNA is TGTGCCAGCAGCGTAGCCGGGACAGCACGGTCTGGAAACACCATATATTTT. Encoded protein: CASSVAGTARSGNTIYF.

This clone was counted only a few times. The CDR3 loop reads CAISEDRVYGYTF. The CDR3 coding sequence is TGTGCCATCAGTGAAGACAGGGTCTATGGCTACACCTTC. The chain carries TRBV10-3 and TRBJ1-2, with 7 bases fitting TRBD1. J lost 4 bases, V lost 3 bases, and 2 bases had no gene match. The CDR3 length is 13 residues. Germline-derived CDR1 and CDR2 are ENHRY and SYGVKD.